This T cell receptor (beta chain) was sequenced for a study of shared clonotypes between healthy human individuals. Study overall: Per donor, three plates held CD4 naive cells, three held CD4 memory, two held CD8 naive and one held CD8 memory.

Trimming removed 3 bases from V and 3 bases from J, with 15 bases in between. There are 15 residues in the CDR3. Per the germline V gene, CDR1 is MNHEY and CDR2 is SVGAGI. Notes on this clone: Its target is unknown.

It was CD45RO-negative cells, positively selected for CCR7, that made up naive CD8 cells, with terminally differentiated effector memory CD45RA+ cells excluded. Authors' data handling: Filtering differed for immunoSEQ, which gave only junction sequences without quality scores. Produced via immunoSEQ multiplex PCR; TCRdb's table is partial and in-frame only. The V and J calls and the clone size are those of that table, but D and trimming were determined from the DNA. The table records about 1,800,000 clones, approximately 94% of them present only once. General study findings and limits: Some clonotypes were shared by all four sorted-subset donors, while others were not shared. The non-shared ones had lower generation probabilities than the shared ones.

The source is a man between 18 and 35 years old in good health. The material sequenced was naive CD8+ T cells sorted from blood. The chain combines TRBV6-5 with TRBJ2-7, with no clear D. The CDR3 DNA is TGTGCCAGCAGTTATTCCGCAGAGACCCACTACGAGCAGTACTTC. Encoded protein: CASSYSAETHYEQYF.